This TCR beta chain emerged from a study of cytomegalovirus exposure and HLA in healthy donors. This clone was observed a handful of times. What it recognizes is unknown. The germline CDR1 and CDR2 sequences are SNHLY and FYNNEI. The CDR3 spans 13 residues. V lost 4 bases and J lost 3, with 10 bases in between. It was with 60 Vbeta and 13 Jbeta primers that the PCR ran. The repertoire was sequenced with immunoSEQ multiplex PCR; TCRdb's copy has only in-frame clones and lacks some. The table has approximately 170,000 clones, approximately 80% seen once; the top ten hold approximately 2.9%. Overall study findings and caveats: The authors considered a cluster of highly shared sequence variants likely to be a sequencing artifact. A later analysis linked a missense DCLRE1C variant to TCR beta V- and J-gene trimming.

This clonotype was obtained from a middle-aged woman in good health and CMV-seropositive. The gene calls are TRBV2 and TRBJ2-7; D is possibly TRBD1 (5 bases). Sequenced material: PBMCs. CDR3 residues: CASSGVGVYEQYF. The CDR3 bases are TGTGCCAGCAGTGGGGTAGGGGTCTACGAGCAGTACTTC.